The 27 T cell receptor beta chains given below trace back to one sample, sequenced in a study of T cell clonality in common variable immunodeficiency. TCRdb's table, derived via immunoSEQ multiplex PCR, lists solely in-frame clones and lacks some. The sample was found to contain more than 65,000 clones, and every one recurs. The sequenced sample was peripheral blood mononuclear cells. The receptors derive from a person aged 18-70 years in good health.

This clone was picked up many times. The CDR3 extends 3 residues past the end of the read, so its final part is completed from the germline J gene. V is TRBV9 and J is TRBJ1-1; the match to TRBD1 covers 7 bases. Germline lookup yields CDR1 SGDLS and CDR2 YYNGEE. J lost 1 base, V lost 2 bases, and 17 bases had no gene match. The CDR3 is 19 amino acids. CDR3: CASSVTPLIGQGGNTEAFF. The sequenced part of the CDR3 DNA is TGTGCCAGCAGCGTTACTCCCCTGATCGGCCAGGGGGGGAACACTGAA.

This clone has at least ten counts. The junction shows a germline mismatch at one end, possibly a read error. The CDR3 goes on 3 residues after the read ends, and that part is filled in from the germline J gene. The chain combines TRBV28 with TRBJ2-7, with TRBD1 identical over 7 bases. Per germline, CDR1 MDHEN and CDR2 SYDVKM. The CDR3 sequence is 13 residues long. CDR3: CASSSTGVYEQYF. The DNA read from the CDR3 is TGTGCCAGTAGTTCCACAGGGGTGTACGAG.

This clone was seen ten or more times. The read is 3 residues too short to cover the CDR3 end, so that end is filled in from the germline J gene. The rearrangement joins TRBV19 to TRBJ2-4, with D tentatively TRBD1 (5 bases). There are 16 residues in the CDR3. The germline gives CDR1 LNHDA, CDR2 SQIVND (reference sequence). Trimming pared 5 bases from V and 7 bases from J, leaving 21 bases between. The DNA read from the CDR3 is TGTGCCAGTAGTTTCAGGGTAGATTTAATTCGGAACATT. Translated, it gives CASSFRVDLIRNI. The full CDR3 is CASSFRVDLIRNIQYF.

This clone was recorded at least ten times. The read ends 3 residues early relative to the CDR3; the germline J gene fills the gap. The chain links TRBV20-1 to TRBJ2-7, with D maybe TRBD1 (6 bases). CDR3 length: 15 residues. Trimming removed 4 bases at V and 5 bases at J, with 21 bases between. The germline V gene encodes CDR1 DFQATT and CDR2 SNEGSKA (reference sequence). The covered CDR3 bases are TGCAGTGCTACCCACCCAAACAGGGATGGCGACGAG. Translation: CSATHPNRDGDE. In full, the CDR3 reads CSATHPNRDGDEQYF.

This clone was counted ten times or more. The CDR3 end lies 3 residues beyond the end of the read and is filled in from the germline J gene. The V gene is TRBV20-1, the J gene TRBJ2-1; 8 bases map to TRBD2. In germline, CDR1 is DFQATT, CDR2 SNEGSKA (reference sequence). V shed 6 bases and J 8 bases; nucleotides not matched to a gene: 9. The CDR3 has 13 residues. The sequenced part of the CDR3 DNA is TGCAGTGCCGCCTACGGGCGGGAGGATGAG. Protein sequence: CSAAYGREDE. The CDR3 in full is CSAAYGREDEQFF.

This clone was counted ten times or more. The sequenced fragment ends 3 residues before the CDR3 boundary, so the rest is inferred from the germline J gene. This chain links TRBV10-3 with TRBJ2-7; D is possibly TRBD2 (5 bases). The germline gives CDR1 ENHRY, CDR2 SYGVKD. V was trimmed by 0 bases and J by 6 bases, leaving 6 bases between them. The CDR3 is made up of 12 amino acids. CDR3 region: CAISESEGEQYF. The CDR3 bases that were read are TGTGCCATCAGTGAGTCAGAGGGCGAG.

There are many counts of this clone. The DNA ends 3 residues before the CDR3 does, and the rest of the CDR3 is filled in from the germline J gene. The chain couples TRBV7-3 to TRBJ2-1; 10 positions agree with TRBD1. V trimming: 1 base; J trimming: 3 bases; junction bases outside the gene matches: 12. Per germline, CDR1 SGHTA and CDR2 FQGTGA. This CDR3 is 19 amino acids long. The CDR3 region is CASSLRGARGQGSYNEQFF. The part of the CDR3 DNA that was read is TGTGCCAGCAGCTTAAGGGGGGCCAGGGGACAGGGGAGCTACAATGAG.

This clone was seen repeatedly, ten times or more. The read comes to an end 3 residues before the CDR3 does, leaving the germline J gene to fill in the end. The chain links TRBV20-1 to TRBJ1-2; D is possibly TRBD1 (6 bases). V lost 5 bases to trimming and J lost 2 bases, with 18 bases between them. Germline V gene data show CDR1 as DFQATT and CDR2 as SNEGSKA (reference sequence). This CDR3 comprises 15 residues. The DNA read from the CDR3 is TGCAGTGCTCGACCTACAGGGAGGGACAACTATGGC. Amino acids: CSARPTGRDNYG. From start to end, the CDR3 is CSARPTGRDNYGYTF.

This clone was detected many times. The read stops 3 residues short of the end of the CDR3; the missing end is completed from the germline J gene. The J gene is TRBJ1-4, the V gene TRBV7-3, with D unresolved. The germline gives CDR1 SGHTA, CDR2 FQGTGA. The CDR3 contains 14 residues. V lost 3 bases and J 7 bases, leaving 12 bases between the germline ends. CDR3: CASSFPPGFEKLFF. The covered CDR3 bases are TGTGCCAGCAGCTTCCCCCCCGGGTTTGAAAAA. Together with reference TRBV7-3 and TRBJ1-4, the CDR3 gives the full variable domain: GAGVSQTPSNKVTEKGKYVELRCDPISGHTALYWYRQSLGQGPEFLIYFQGTGAADDSGLPNDRFFAVRPEGSVSTLKIQRTERGDSAVYLCASSFPPGFEKLFFGSGTQLSVL.

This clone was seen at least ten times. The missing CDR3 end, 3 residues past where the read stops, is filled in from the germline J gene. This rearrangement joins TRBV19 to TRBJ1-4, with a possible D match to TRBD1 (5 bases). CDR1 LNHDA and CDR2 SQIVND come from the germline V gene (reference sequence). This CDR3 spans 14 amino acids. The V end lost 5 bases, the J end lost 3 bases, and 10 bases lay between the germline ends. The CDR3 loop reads CASSPGHPNEKLFF. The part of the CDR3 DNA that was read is TGTGCCAGTAGTCCCGGACATCCTAATGAAAAA.

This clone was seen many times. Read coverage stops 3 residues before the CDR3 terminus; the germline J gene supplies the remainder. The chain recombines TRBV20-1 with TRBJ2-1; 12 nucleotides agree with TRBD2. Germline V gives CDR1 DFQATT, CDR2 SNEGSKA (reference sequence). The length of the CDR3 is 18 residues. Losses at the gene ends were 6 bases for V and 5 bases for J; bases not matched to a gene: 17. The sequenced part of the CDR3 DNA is TGCAGTGCGGGCCGTTTGGCTAGCGGGAGGGCCGGTGACAATGAG. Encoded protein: CSAGRLASGRAGDNE. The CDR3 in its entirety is CSAGRLASGRAGDNEQFF.

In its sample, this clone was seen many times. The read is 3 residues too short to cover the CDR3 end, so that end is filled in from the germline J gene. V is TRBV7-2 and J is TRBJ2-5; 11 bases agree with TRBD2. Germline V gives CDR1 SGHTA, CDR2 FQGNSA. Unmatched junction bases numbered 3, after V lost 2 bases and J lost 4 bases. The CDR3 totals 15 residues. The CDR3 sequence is CASSLPLAGAETQYF. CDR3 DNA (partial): TGTGCCAGCAGCTTACCACTAGCGGGAGCAGAGACC.

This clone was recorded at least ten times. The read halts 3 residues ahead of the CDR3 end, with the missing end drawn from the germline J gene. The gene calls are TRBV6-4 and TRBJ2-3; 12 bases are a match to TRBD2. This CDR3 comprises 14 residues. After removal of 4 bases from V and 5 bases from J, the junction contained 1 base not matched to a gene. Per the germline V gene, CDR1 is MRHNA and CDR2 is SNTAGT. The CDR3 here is CASSGGLAGDTQYF. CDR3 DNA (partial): TGTGCCAGCAGTGGGGGACTAGCGGGAGATACG.

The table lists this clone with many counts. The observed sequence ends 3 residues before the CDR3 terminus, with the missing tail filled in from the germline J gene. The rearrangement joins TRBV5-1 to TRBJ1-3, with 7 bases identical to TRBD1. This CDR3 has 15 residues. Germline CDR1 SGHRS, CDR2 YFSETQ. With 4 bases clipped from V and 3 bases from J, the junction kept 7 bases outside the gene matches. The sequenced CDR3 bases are TGCGCCAGCAGCGGGCAGACAGGGTTTGGAAACACC. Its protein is CASSGQTGFGNT. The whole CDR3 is CASSGQTGFGNTIYF.

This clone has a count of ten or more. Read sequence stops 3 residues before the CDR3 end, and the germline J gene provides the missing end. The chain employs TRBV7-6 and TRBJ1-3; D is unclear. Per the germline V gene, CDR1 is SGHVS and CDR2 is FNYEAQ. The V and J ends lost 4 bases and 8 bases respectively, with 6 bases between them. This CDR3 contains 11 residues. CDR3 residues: CASSSADTIYF. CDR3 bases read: TGTGCCAGCAGCTCGGCGGACACC.

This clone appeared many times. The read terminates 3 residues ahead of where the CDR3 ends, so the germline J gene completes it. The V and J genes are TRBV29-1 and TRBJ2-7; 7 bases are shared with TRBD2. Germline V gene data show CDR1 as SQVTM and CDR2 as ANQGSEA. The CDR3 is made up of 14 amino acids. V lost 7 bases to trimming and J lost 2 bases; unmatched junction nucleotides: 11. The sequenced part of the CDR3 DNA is TGCAGCGCTCGCCAAGCGGGGCTACCCTACGAG. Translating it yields CSARQAGLPYE. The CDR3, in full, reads CSARQAGLPYEQYF.

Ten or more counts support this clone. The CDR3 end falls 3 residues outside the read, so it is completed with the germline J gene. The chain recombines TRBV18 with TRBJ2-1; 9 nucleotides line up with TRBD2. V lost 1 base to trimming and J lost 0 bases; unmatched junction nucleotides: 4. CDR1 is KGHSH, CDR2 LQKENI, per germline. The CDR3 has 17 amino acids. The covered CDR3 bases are TGTGCCAGCTCACCACTAAGGACTAGCGACTCCTACAATGAG. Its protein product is CASSPLRTSDSYNE. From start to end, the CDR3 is CASSPLRTSDSYNEQFF.

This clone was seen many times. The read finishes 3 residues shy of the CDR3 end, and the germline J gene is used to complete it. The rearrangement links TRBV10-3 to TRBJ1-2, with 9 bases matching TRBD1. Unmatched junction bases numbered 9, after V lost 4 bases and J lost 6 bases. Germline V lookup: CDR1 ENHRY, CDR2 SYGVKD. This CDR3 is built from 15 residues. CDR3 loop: CAISAVGQGPDGYTF. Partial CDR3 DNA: TGTGCCATCAGTGCCGTAGGACAGGGGCCGGATGGC.

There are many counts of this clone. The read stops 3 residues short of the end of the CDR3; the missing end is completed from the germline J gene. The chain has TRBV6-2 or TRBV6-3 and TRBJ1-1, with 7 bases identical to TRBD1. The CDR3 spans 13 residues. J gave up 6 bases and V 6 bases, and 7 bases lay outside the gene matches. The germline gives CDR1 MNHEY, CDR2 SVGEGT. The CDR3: CASRTGLGAEAFF. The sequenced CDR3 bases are TGTGCCAGCAGGACAGGGCTCGGCGCTGAA.

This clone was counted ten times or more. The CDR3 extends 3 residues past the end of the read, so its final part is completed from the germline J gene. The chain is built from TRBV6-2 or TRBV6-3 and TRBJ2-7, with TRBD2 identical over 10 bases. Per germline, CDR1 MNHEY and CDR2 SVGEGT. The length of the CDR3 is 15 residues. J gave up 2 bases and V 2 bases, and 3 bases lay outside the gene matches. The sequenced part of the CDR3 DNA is TGTGCCAGCAGTTACGCGCTAGCGGGAGCCTACGAG. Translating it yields CASSYALAGAYE. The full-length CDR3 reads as CASSYALAGAYEQYF.

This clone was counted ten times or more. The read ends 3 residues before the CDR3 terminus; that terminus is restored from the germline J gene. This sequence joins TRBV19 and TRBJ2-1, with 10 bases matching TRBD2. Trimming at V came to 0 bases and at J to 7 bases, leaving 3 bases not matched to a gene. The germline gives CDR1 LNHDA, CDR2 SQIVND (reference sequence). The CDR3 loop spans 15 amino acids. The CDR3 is CASSIDASGRNEQFF. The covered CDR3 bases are TGTGCCAGTAGTATAGATGCTAGCGGGAGAAATGAG.

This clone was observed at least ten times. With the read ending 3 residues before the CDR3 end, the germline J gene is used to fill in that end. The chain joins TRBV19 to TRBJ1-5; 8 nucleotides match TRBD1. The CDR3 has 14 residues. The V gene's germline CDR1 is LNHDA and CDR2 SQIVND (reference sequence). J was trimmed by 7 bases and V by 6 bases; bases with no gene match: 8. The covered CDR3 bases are TGTGCCAGTAGAATCTCTCCAGGGGGCCAGCCC. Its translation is CASRISPGGQP. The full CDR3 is CASRISPGGQPQHF.

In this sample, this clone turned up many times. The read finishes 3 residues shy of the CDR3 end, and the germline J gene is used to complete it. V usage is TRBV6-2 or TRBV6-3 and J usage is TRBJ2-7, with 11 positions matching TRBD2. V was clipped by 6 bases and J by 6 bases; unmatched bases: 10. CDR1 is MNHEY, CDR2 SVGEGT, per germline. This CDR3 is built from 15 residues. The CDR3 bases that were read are TGTGCCAGCAGCGATAGCGGGAGGGGTCCCTTCGAG. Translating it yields CASSDSGRGPFE. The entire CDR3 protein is CASSDSGRGPFEQYF.

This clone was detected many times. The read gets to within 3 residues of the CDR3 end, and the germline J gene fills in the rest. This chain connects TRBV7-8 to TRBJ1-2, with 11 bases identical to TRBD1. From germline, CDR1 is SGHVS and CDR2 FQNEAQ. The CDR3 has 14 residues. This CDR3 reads CASSTGTGGPRYTF. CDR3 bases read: TGTGCCAGCAGCACCGGGACAGGGGGACCCCGC. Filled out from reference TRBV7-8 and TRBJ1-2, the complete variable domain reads GAGVSQSPRYKVAKRGQDVALRCDPISGHVSLFWYQQALGQGPEFLTYFQNEAQLDKSGLPSDRFFAERPEGSVSTLKIQRTQQEDSAVYLCASSTGTGGPRYTFGSGTRLTVV.

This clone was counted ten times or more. The DNA read from the CDR3 is TGTGCCAGCAGTGACCGGGACATCTTATACAATGAG. This codes for CASSDRDILYNE. The CDR3 in its entirety is CASSDRDILYNEQFF. The chain links TRBV6-1 to TRBJ2-1; D possibly corresponds to TRBD1 (6 bases). The CDR3 end lies 3 residues beyond the end of the read and is filled in from the germline J gene. The CDR3 runs to 15 residues. Germline V lookup: CDR1 MNHNS, CDR2 SASEGT. V shed 3 bases and J shed 4 bases, with 13 bases lying between them.

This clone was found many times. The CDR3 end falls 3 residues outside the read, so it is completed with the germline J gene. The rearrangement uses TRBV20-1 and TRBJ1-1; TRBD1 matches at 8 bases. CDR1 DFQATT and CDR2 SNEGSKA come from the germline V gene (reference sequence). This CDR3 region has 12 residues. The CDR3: CSARGGQAQAFF. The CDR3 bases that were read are TGCAGTGCTAGGGGGGGACAGGCTCAA.

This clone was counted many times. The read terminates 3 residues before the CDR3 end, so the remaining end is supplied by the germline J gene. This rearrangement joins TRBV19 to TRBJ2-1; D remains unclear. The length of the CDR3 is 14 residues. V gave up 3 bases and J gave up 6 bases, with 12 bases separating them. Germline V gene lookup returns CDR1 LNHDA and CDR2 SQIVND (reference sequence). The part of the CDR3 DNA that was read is TGTGCCAGTAGTATGGCCCAGAAGGGCAATGAG. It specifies CASSMAQKGNE. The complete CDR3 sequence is CASSMAQKGNEQFF.